This T cell receptor beta chain is drawn from a study of blood T cell repertoires in COVID-19. The overall study: COVID-19 samples collected from the United States, Italy and Spain covered acute and convalescent phases. Sample material is recorded as cDNA or gDNA derived from T cells, B-cell-depleted T cells, or PBMCs.

This CDR3 has 15 residues. V was pared by 9 bases and J by 0 bases, with 15 bases between. Per the germline V gene, CDR1 is LNHDA and CDR2 is SQIVND (reference sequence). How the authors handled the data: Quantification of nucleated cells was approximated via reference gene primer amplification. Clones were sequenced by immunoSEQ multiplex PCR, and TCRdb holds only the in-frame ones, with some missing. V and J calls and clone size follow that table, whereas D and trimming were derived from the DNA. Found here are about 180,000 clones, over 75% of them singletons; the top ten hold just under 2.5%. V and J are TRBV19 and TRBJ1-5; D is uncertain. This TCR was recovered from a middle-aged man with active or convalescent COVID-19. The material sequenced was peripheral blood. CDR3 protein: CASRTRADSNQPQHF. DNA of the CDR3: TGTGCCAGCCGGACGAGGGCAGATAGCAATCAGCCCCAGCATTTT.